This T cell receptor (beta chain) was sequenced in a study of blood T cell repertoires in COVID-19. Study-level information: Samples of COVID-19 (acute and convalescent) were obtained from the United States, Italy and Spain. PBMCs, B-cell-depleted T cells, or T cells were the source of the cDNA or gDNA that made up the material.

Original methodology: Amplifying reference gene primers gave estimates of nucleated cell counts. Method: immunoSEQ multiplex PCR; TCRdb's copy keeps in-frame clones and lacks some. Clone size and V and J calls were adopted from that table, with D and trimming inferred from the DNA. The profile shows under 200,000 clones, approximately 83% of them singletons. CDR1 is MDHEN and CDR2 is SYDVKM in the germline V gene. The CDR3 totals 15 residues. The ends lost 3 bases at V and 1 base at J; junction bases unmatched: 3. This clone was counted only a few times. This clonotype was sampled from a woman aged 60 to 75 with acute or convalescent COVID-19. J is TRBJ1-5 and V is TRBV28, with 7 positions matching TRBD1. The sample taken for sequencing was peripheral blood. CDR3 amino acids: CASSLGTESNQPQHF. DNA of the CDR3: TGTGCCAGCAGTTTGGGGACAGAAAGCAATCAGCCCCAGCATTTT.